One sample yielded the 27 T cell receptor beta chains listed below, sequenced in a study of shared clonotypes between healthy human individuals. In the naive CD8 group, cells lacked CD45RO and were positively selected for CCR7, so terminally differentiated effector memory CD45RA+ cells were left out. Profiling relied on immunoSEQ multiplex PCR, and the TCRdb table lists in-frame clones only, not all of them. The sample has under 2,000,000 clones, about 94% seen once. Sequencing used naive CD8+ T cells sorted from blood. The receptors shown here come from a man aged 18 to 30 in good health.

For this clone: Other DNA sequences in this specimen translate into the identical CDR3. The chain joins TRBV19 to TRBJ2-7, with 7 nucleotides matching TRBD1. V was pared by 6 bases and J by 0 bases, with 2 bases of the junction left unmatched. The CDR3 covers 13 residues. CDR1 LNHDA and CDR2 SQIVND come from the germline V gene (reference sequence). The CDR3 nucleotides read TGTGCCAGTAGCCGGGACAGCTCCTACGAGCAGTACTTC. Amino acid sequence: CASSRDSSYEQYF.

The count of this clone is one. The chain uses TRBV7-2 and TRBJ1-2, with TRBD1 matching over 7 bases. J lost 6 bases, V lost 1 base, and 2 bases had no gene match. The CDR3 contains 13 residues. CDR1 is SGHTA and CDR2 is FQGNSA in the germline V gene. DNA of the CDR3: TGTGCCAGCAGCTTAGGAGGGGGCGATGGCTACACCTTC. It codes for CASSLGGGDGYTF.

V and J are TRBV7-9 and TRBJ2-1; 11 bases agree with TRBD2. The CDR3 sequence is 15 residues long. V gave up 5 bases and J gave up 8 bases; unmatched junction bases: 8. Germline CDR1 SEHNR, CDR2 FQNEAQ (reference sequence). The CDR3 DNA reads as TGTGCCAGCAGCCCCCCACTAGCGGGAGTCGATGAGCAGTTCTTC. This gives the protein CASSPPLAGVDEQFF.

The V call is TRBV19, the J call TRBJ2-4, with 13 bases aligning to TRBD2. With 5 bases clipped from V and 3 bases from J, the junction kept 10 bases outside the gene matches. The V gene's germline CDR1 is LNHDA and CDR2 SQIVND (reference sequence). This CDR3 spans 18 amino acids. CDR3 in amino acids: CASSLTSGGAEDKNIQYF. In DNA form, the CDR3 reads TGTGCCAGTAGTCTTACTAGCGGGGGGGCCGAGGACAAAAACATTCAGTACTTC.

The CDR3 DNA is TGTGCCAGCGAAATTACCCCCCCCAGCGGGAGATCAGATACGCAGTATTTT. This sequence encodes CASEITPPSGRSDTQYF. The J gene is TRBJ2-3, the V gene TRBV27, with 8 bases lining up with TRBD2. The V gene end was trimmed by 8 bases and the J gene end by 4 bases; junction bases not matched to a gene: 17. Per the germline V gene, CDR1 is MNHEY and CDR2 is SMNVEV (reference sequence). The CDR3 is 17 residues long.

The chain has TRBV10-2 and TRBJ2-2; D remains unclear. The CDR3 is 12 amino acids. Per germline, CDR1 WSHSY and CDR2 SAAADI. The ends were cut back, 5 bases at V and 4 bases at J, with 5 bases in the middle. The CDR3 bases are TGCGCCAGCAGTACCCGCACCGGGGAGCTGTTTTTT. This encodes CASSTRTGELFF.

The chain links TRBV10-2 to TRBJ2-1, with D unresolved. CDR1 and CDR2 (germline): WSHSY, SAAADI. The CDR3 covers 13 residues. The germline V and J ends were trimmed by 3 bases and 9 bases, with 12 bases remaining between them. The chain's CDR3 is CASSESIISEQFF. CDR3 bases: TGCGCCAGCAGTGAATCTATTATAAGTGAGCAGTTCTTC.

The chain links TRBV5-1 to TRBJ2-7; 7 nucleotides align to TRBD1. This CDR3 spans 15 amino acids. J was trimmed by 3 bases and V by 0 bases; bases with no gene match: 6. The germline CDR1 and CDR2 sequences are SGHRS and YFSETQ. The chain's CDR3 is CASSLGTGEVYEQYF. CDR3 nucleotide sequence: TGCGCCAGCAGCTTGGGGACAGGTGAAGTCTACGAGCAGTACTTC.

The rearrangement uses TRBV12-5 and TRBJ2-7; D is perhaps TRBD2 (5 bases). Germline CDR1 reads LGHNT; CDR2 reads FRNRAP. The CDR3 length is 18 residues. V dropped 1 base and J dropped 2 bases, with 21 bases sitting between them. The CDR3 nucleotides are TGTGCTAGTGGTTTGGACACCTCGTTGGGCGGGTTCACCTACGAGCAGTACTTC. It codes for CASGLDTSLGGFTYEQYF. Variable domain in full (rest from reference TRBV12-5 and TRBJ2-7): DARVTQTPRHKVTEMGQEVTMRCQPILGHNTVFWYRQTMMQGLELLAYFRNRAPLDDSGMPKDRFSAEMPDATLATLKIQPSEPRDSAVYFCASGLDTSLGGFTYEQYFGPGTRLTVT.

The rearrangement links TRBV11-2 to TRBJ2-7, with 10 bases that match TRBD1. The trim removed 4 bases at V and 1 base at J, leaving 7 bases unmatched. Germline V gene data show CDR1 as SGHAT and CDR2 as FQNNGV. The CDR3 covers 16 residues. The CDR3 DNA sequence: TGTGCCAGCAGCTCCGGAGCGGGACAGGGGTCCTACGAGCAGTACTTC. This translates into CASSSGAGQGSYEQYF.

This clone has more than one count but fewer than ten. This chain connects TRBV27 to TRBJ1-1; D unclear. Germline CDR1 reads MNHEY; CDR2 reads SMNVEV (reference sequence). Trimming pared 8 bases from V and 4 bases from J, leaving 11 bases between. The CDR3 covers 12 residues. CDR3 nucleotide sequence: TGTGCCAGCCGCACCCCGAGCACTGAAGCTTTCTTT. Its protein product is CASRTPSTEAFF.

V gene TRBV13 combines with J gene TRBJ1-6; 7 nucleotides match TRBD1. Per germline, CDR1 PRHDT and CDR2 FYEKMQ (reference sequence). This CDR3 is built from 15 residues. After removal of 5 bases from V and 3 bases from J, the junction contained 4 bases not matched to a gene. Written as DNA, the CDR3 is TGTGCCAGCAGCCAGGGGGGGGGCTATAATTCACCCCTCCACTTT. It yields the protein CASSQGGGYNSPLHF.

V gene TRBV5-6 combines with J gene TRBJ1-2; D not certain. V was cut by 1 base and J by 0 bases, with 10 bases left in between. CDR1 is SGHDT, CDR2 YYEEEE, per germline. The CDR3 length is 15 residues. The CDR3 DNA follows: TGTGCCAGCAGCTTGTATTCCGGAACTAACTATGGCTACACCTTC. Translating it yields CASSLYSGTNYGYTF. The full variable domain, its missing parts supplied by reference TRBV5-6 and TRBJ1-2, is DAGVTQSPTHLIKTRGQQVTLRCSPKSGHDTVSWYQQALGQGPQFIFQYYEEEERQRGNFPDRFSGHQFPNYSSELNVNALLLGDSALYLCASSLYSGTNYGYTFGSGTRLTVV.

This clone appeared once. The chain links TRBV19 to TRBJ2-7, with D possibly matching TRBD1 (5 bases). The CDR3 extends over 14 amino acids. V was cut by 3 bases and J by 3 bases, with 12 bases left in between. Germline V lookup: CDR1 LNHDA, CDR2 SQIVND (reference sequence). Here the CDR3 reads CASSITIGDYEQYF. As DNA, the CDR3 is TGTGCCAGTAGTATTACGATAGGGGACTACGAGCAGTACTTC.

The chain uses TRBV19 and TRBJ1-4, with 9 bases matching TRBD1. The CDR3 has 14 residues. Per the germline V gene, CDR1 is LNHDA and CDR2 is SQIVND (reference sequence). The J segment lost 6 bases and the V segment lost 5 bases, leaving 4 bases of the junction unmatched. The CDR3 DNA sequence: TGTGCCAGTAGTCACCGGGACAGGGATGAAAAACTGTTTTTT. Translating gives CASSHRDRDEKLFF.

V usage is TRBV27 and J usage is TRBJ2-3; D tentatively reads TRBD1 or TRBD2 (5 bases each). Deletions cut 2 bases from V and 4 bases from J, with 13 bases between. This CDR3 region has 15 residues. The germline V gene encodes CDR1 MNHEY and CDR2 SMNVEV (reference sequence). The DNA of the CDR3 is TGTGCCAGCAGTTTAGAGGGGTTTGGCGCAGATACGCAGTATTTT. Translating it yields CASSLEGFGADTQYF.

V is TRBV4-3 and J is TRBJ2-7; tentatively, D is TRBD2 (6 bases). CDR1 is LGHNA and CDR2 is YSLEER in the germline V gene. The CDR3 covers 15 residues. Trimming removed 0 bases at V and 0 bases at J, with 9 bases between. CDR3: CASSQDRTTSYEQYF. The DNA for the CDR3 is TGCGCCAGCAGCCAAGATCGGACTACCTCCTACGAGCAGTACTTC.

This rearrangement joins TRBV27 to TRBJ2-7; D is possibly TRBD2 (7 bases). Trimming cost V 8 bases and J 12 bases, with 14 bases left between them. The CDR3 is made up of 10 amino acids. Germline CDR1 reads MNHEY; CDR2 reads SMNVEV (reference sequence). As DNA, the CDR3 is TGTGCCAGCGGGGGGGCCCCGAGGTACTTC. This sequence encodes CASGGAPRYF.

The chain is built from TRBV28 and TRBJ1-1; TRBD1 is a possible D gene (6 bases). The CDR3 consists of 15 residues. The germline V gene has CDR1 MDHEN and CDR2 SYDVKM. V lost 2 bases to trimming and J lost 4 bases, with 14 bases between them. CDR3 region: CASSLRGEGGTEAFF. DNA for the CDR3: TGTGCCAGCAGTTTAAGGGGAGAGGGGGGCACTGAAGCTTTCTTT.

This rearrangement joins TRBV27 to TRBJ2-2, with 7 bases aligning to TRBD2. CDR3 size: 14 residues. Germline lookup yields CDR1 MNHEY and CDR2 SMNVEV (reference sequence). Trimming removed 3 bases from V and 3 bases from J; junction bases left unmatched: 1. The CDR3 region is CASSFAGDTGELFF. In DNA, the CDR3 is TGTGCCAGCAGTTTCGCGGGGGACACCGGGGAGCTGTTTTTT.

The rearrangement joins TRBV10-3 to TRBJ2-2; perhaps TRBD2 as D (5 bases). Deletions cut 4 bases from V and 6 bases from J, with 6 bases between. CDR1 is ENHRY, CDR2 SYGVKD, per germline. There are 12 residues in the CDR3. The CDR3 sequence: CAISGGAGELFF. CDR3 sequence (DNA): TGTGCCATCAGTGGGGGAGCCGGGGAGCTGTTTTTT.

The chain carries TRBV28 and TRBJ2-1, with 7 bases fitting TRBD1. The length of the CDR3 is 16 residues. With 6 bases clipped from V and 0 bases from J, the junction kept 8 bases outside the gene matches. Germline CDR1 reads MDHEN; CDR2 reads SYDVKM. The DNA of the CDR3 is TGTGCCAGCAGGGTGGGGACAGTGAGCTCCTACAATGAGCAGTTCTTC. It specifies CASRVGTVSSYNEQFF.

The rearrangement joins TRBV19 to TRBJ2-7, with no clear D. CDR1 LNHDA and CDR2 SQIVND come from the germline V gene (reference sequence). CDR3 size: 14 residues. With 2 bases removed from V and 0 bases from J, the gap between germline ends came to 8 bases. This chain's CDR3 is CASSIFPLSYEQYF. The CDR3 nucleotides read TGTGCCAGTAGTATATTCCCTCTCTCCTACGAGCAGTACTTC.

There are a few counts of this clone. The chain combines TRBV4-3 with TRBJ2-7; D perhaps matches TRBD1 (5 bases). Trimming removed 0 bases from V and 2 bases from J, with 8 bases in between. The germline V gene encodes CDR1 LGHNA and CDR2 YSLEER. This CDR3 contains 14 residues. CDR3 amino acids: CASSQDQGTYEQYF. The CDR3, as DNA: TGCGCCAGCAGCCAAGATCAGGGTACCTACGAGCAGTACTTC.

V gene TRBV7-9 combines with J gene TRBJ1-4, with D tentatively TRBD1 (5 bases). V lost 0 bases and J 6 bases, leaving 14 bases between the germline ends. Germline V gene data show CDR1 as SEHNR and CDR2 as FQNEAQ (reference sequence). The CDR3 sequence is 16 residues long. In nucleotides, the CDR3 is TGTGCCAGCAGCTTAGCGTCCGGGGGGGAGGATGAAAAACTGTTTTTT. Its protein is CASSLASGGEDEKLFF.

This clone was detected only once. This chain joins TRBV5-4 and TRBJ2-5; D call uncertain. The CDR3 is 13 residues long. With 2 bases removed from V and 4 bases from J, the gap between germline ends came to 9 bases. The germline V gene encodes CDR1 SGHNT and CDR2 YYREEE (reference sequence). For the CDR3, the DNA is TGTGCCAGCAGCTTTACAGAAGGAGAGACCCAGTACTTC. Translated: CASSFTEGETQYF.

In this sample, this clone turned up once. This chain uses TRBV27 with TRBJ2-1; D not certain. Trimming removed 5 bases at V and 12 bases at J, with 14 bases between. CDR1 and CDR2 (germline): MNHEY, SMNVEV (reference sequence). The CDR3 is 12 amino acids. The CDR3, as DNA: TGTGCCAGCAGTCCCCCTGGGTATAGGCAGTTCTTC. Its translation is CASSPPGYRQFF.